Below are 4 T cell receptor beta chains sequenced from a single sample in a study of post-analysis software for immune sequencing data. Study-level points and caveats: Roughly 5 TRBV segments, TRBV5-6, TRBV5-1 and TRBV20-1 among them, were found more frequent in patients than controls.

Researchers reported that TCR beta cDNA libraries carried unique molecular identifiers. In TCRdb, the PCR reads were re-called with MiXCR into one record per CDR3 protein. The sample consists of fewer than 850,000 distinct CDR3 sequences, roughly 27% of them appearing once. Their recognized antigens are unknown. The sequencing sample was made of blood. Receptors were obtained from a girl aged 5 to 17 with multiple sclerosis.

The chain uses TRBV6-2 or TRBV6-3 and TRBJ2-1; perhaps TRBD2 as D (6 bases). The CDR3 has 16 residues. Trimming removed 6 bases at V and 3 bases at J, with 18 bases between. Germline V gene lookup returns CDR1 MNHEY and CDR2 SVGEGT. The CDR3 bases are TGTGCCAGCAGCCGCGGAGGGCAAAGGGGCTACAATGAGCAGTTCTTC. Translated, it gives CASSRGGQRGYNEQFF.

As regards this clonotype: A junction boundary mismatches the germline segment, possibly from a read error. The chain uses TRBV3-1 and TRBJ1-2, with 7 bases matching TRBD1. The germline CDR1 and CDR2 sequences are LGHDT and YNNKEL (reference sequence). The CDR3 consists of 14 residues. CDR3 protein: CVSSQDFTGVGYTF. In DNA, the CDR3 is TGTGTCAGCAGCCAAGATTTTACAGGGGTAGGCTACACCTTC.

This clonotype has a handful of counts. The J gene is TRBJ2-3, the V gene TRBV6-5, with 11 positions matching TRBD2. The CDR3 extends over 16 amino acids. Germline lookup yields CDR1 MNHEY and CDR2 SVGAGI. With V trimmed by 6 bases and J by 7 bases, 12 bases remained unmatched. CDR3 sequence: CASSPIAGTSGNTQYF. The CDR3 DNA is TGTGCCAGCAGCCCCATCGCCGGGACTAGCGGAAATACGCAGTATTTT.

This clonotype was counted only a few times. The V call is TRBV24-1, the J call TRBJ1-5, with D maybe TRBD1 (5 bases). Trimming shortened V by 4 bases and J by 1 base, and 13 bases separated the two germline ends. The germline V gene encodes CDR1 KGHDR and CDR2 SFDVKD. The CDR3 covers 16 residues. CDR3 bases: TGTGCCACCAGTGAATCCAGGGCGGTAAGCAATCAGCCCCAGCATTTT. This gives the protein CATSESRAVSNQPQHF.